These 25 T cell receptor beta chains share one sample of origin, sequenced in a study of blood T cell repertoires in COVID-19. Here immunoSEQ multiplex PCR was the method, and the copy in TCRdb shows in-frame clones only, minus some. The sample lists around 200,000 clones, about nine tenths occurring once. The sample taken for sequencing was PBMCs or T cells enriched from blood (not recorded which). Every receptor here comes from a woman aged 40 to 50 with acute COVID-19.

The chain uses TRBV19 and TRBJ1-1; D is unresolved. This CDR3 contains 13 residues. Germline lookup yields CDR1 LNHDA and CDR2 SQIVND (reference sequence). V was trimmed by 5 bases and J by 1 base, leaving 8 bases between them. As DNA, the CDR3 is TGTGCCAGTAGTCTGAGTACGAACACTGAAGCTTTCTTT. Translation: CASSLSTNTEAFF.

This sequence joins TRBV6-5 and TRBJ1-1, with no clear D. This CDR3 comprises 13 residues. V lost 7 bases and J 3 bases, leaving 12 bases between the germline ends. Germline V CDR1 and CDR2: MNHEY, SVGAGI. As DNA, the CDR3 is TGTGCCAGCATGAGGTCGGGTGACACTGAAGCTTTCTTT. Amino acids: CASMRSGDTEAFF.

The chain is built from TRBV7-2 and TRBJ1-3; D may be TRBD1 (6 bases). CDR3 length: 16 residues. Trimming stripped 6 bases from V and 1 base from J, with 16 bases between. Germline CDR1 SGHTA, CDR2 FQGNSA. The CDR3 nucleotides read TGTGCCAGCAGTCCAAATCAGGGGCTGTCTGGAAACACCATATATTTT. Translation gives CASSPNQGLSGNTIYF.

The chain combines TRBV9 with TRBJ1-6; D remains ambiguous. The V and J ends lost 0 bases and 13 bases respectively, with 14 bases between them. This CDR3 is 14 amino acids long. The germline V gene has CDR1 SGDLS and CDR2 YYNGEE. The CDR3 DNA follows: TGTGCCAGCAGCGTAGCGGAGATACGGTCGCCCCTCCACTTT. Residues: CASSVAEIRSPLHF.

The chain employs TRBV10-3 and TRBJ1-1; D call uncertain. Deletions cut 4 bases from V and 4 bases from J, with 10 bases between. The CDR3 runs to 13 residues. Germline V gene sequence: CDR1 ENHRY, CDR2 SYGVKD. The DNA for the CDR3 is TGTGCCATCAGTGTGGGCATCTCCACTGAAGCTTTCTTT. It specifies CAISVGISTEAFF.

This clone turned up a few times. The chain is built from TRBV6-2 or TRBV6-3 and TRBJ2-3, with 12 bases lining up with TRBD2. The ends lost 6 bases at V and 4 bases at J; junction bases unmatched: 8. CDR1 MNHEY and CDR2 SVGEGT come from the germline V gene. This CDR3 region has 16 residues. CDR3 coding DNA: TGTGCCAGCAGCCCTCGGACTAGCGGGGCCCCAGATACGCAGTATTTT. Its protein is CASSPRTSGAPDTQYF.

DNA for the CDR3: TGTGCCAGCAGCTTGTTGGTAGCGGGGGGATCCCAAGAGACCCAGTACTTC. It is translated as CASSLLVAGGSQETQYF. The genes are TRBV7-2 and TRBJ2-5; 10 bases line up with TRBD2. Germline V lookup: CDR1 SGHTA, CDR2 FQGNSA. J gave up 1 base and V 3 bases, and 8 bases lay outside the gene matches. This CDR3 comprises 17 residues.

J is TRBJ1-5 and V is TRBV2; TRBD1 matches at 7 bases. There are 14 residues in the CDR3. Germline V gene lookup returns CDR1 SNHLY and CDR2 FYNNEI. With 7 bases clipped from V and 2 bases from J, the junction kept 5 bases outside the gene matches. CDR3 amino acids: CASTTTGGNQPQHF. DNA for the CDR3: TGTGCCAGCACTACCACAGGGGGCAATCAGCCCCAGCATTTT.

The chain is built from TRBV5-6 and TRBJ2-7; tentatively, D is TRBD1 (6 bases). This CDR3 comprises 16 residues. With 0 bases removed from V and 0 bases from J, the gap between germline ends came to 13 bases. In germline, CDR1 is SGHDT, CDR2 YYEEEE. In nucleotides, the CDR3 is TGTGCCAGCAGCTTGGTGGGACAATCAAGCTCCTACGAGCAGTACGTC. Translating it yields CASSLVGQSSSYEQYV.

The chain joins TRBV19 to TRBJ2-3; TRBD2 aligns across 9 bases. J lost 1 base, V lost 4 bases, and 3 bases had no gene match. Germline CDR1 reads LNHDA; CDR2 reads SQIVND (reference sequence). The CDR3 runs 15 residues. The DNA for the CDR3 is TGTGCCAGTAGTAGGGTAGCGGGGGGCACAGATACGCAGTATTTT. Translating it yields CASSRVAGGTDTQYF.

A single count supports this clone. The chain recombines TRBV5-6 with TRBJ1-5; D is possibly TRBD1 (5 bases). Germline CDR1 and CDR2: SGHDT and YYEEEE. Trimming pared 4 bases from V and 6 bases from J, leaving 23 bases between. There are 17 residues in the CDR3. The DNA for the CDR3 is TGTGCCAGCAGCCGCAGCGGGATGGGGCAGGCTATTCAGCCCCAGCATTTT. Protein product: CASSRSGMGQAIQPQHF.

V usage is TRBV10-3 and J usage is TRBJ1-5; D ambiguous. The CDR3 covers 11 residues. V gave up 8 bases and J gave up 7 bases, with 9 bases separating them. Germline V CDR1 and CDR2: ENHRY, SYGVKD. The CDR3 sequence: CAIQWAQPQHF. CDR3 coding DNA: TGTGCCATCCAGTGGGCCCAGCCCCAGCATTTT.

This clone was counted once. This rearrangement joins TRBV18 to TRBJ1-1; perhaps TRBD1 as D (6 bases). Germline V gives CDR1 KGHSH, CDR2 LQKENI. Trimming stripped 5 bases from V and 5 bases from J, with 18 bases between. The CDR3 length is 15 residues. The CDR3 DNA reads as TGTGCCAGCTCATCCTCCAGGGGCTCGGGGACTGAAGCTTTCTTT. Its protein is CASSSSRGSGTEAFF.

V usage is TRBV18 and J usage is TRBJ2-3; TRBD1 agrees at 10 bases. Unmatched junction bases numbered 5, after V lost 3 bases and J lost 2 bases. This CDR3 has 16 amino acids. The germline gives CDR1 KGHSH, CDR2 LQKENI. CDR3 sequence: CASSPTGQGDTDTQYF. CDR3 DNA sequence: TGTGCCAGCTCACCGACAGGACAGGGGGACACAGATACGCAGTATTTT.

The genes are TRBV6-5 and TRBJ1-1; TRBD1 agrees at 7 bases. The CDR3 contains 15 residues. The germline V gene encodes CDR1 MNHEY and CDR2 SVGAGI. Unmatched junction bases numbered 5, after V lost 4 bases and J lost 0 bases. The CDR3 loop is CASSLRQGLNTEAFF. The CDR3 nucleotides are TGTGCCAGCAGTTTACGACAGGGACTGAACACTGAAGCTTTCTTT.

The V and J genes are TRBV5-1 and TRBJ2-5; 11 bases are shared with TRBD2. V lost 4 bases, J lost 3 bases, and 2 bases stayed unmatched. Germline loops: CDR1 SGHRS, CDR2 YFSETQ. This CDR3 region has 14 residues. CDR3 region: CASSLLAGEETQYF. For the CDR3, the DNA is TGCGCCAGCAGCCTACTAGCGGGGGAAGAGACCCAGTACTTC.

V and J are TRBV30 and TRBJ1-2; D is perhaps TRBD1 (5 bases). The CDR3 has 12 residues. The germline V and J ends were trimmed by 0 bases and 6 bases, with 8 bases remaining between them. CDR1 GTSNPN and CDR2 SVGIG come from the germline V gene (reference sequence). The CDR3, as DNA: TGTGCCTGGAGTGTCGTAGGGGATGGCTACACCTTC. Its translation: CAWSVVGDGYTF.

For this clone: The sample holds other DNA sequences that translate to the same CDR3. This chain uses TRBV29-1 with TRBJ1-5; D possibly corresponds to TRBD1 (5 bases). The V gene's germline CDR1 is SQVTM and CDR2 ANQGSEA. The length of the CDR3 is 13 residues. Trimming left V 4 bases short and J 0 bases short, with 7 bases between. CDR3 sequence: CSVGQGSNQPQHF. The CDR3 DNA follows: TGCAGCGTTGGGCAGGGTAGCAATCAGCCCCAGCATTTT.

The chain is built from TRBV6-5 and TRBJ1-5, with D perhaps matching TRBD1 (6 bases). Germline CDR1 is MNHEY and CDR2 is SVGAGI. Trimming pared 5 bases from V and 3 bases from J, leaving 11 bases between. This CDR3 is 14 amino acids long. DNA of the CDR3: TGTGCCAGCAGTATGCAGGGGATCAATCAGCCCCAGCATTTT. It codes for CASSMQGINQPQHF.

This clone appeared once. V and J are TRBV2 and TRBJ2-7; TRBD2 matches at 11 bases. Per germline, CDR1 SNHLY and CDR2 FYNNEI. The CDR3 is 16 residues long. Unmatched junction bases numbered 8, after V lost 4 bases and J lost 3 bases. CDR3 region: CASSGGLAGGFYEQYF. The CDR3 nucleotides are TGTGCCAGCAGTGGTGGGCTAGCGGGGGGCTTCTACGAGCAGTACTTC.

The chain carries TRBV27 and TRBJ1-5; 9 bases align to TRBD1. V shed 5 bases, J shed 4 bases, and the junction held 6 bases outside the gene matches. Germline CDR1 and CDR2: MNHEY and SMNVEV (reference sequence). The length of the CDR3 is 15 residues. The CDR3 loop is CASSPGQGPNQPQHF. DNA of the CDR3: TGTGCCAGCAGTCCGGGACAGGGTCCTAATCAGCCCCAGCATTTT.

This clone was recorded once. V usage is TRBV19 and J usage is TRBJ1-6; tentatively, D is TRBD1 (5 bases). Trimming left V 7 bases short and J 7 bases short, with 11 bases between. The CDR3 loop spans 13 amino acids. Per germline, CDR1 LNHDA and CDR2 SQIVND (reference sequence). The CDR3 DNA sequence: TGTGCCAGTACGATGGGGCGGAATTCACCCCTCCACTTT. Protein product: CASTMGRNSPLHF.

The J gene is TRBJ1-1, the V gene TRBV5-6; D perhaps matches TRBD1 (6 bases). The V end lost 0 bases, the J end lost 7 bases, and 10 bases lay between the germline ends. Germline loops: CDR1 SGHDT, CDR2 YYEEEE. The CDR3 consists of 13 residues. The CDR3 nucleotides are TGTGCCAGCAGCTTGGACGGACAGATTGAAGCTTTCTTT. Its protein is CASSLDGQIEAFF.

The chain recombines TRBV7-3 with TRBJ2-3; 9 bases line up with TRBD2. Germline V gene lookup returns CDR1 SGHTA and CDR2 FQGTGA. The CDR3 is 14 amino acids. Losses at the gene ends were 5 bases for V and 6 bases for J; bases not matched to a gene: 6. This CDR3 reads CASSTLAGTDTQYF. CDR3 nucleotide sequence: TGTGCCAGCAGCACCCTAGCGGGGACGGATACGCAGTATTTT.

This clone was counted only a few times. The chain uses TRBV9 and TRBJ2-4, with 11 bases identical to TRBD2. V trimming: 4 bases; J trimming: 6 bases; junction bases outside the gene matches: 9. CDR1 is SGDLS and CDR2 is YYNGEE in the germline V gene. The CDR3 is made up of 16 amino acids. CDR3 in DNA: TGTGCCAGCAGCCCCTCGGGAGGGACTAGCGGAAACATTCAGTACTTC. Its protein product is CASSPSGGTSGNIQYF. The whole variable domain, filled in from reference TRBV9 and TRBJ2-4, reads DSGVTQTPKHLITATGQRVTLRCSPRSGDLSVYWYQQSLDQGLQFLIQYYNGEERAKGNILERFSAQQFPDLHSELNLSSLELGDSALYFCASSPSGGTSGNIQYFGAGTRLSVL.